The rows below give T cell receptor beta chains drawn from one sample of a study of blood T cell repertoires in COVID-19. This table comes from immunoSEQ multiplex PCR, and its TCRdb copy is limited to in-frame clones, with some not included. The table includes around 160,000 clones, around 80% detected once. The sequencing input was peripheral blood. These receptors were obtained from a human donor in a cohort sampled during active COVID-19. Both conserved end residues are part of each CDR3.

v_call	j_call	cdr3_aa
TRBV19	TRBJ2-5	CASSIRGTSVETQYF
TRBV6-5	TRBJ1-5	CASSPGLNQPQHF
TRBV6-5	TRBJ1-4	CASSIQSGPNEKLFF
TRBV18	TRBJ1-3	CASSPTRQGAVSGNTIYF
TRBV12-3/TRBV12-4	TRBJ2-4	CATKGVGNIQYF
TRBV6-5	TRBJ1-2	CASSYEGQGNYGYTF
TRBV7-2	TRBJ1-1	CASSLAFGLRPEAFF
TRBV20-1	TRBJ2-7	CSARADREQYF
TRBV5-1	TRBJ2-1	CASSLLAGANYNEQFF
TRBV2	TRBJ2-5	CASFGTGGSGETQYF
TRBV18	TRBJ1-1	CASSLDMGTEAFF
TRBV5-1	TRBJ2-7	CASSLAGQPNEQYF
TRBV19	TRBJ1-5	CASSTPYRPGGRNQPQHF
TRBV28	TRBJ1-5	CASSPRTGGFAQPQHF
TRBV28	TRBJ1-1	CASVGRGRTEAFF
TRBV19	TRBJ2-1	CASRGLAYSYNEQFF
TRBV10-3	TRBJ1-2	CAIAPATGIYGYTF
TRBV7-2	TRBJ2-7	CASSFRGQGGYEQYF
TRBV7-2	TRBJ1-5	CASSFRQGEQPQHF
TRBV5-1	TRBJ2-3	CASSPSSGADTQYF
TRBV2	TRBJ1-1	CASSLDRVGTEAFF
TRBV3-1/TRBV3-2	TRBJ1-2	CASSQTGTGPYGYTF
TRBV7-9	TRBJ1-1	CASSLSLGQSENTEAFF
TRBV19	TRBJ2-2	CASSTAGTLNTGELFF
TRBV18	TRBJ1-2	CASSPKQAPNYGYTF
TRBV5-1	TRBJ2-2	CASSLEGAGELFF
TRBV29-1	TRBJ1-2	CSVLSSGYTF
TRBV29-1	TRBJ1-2	CSVDREGGYTF
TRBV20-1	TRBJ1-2	CSASPGGDYGYTF
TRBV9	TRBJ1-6	CASSGGGGGNSPLHF
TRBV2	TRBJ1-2	CASRAKGNYGYTF
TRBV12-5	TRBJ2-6	CASGSQASGANVLTF
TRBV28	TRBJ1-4	CASSPRDRTNEKLFF
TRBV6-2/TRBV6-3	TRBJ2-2	CASSYAGGSGELFF
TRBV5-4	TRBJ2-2	CASSTGGFGELFF
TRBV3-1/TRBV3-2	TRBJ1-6	CASSLTRTGAYNSPLHF
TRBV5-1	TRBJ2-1	CASSLGPSRVDEQFF
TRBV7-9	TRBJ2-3	CASSFSRRERTDTQYF
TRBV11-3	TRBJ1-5	CASSSSGGPQHF
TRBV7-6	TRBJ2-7	CASSLTGTYEQYF
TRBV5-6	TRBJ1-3	CASSRAGSIYF
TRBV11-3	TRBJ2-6	CASSLDGSGANVLTF
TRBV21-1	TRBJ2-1	CASSKGEGLAGYNEQFF